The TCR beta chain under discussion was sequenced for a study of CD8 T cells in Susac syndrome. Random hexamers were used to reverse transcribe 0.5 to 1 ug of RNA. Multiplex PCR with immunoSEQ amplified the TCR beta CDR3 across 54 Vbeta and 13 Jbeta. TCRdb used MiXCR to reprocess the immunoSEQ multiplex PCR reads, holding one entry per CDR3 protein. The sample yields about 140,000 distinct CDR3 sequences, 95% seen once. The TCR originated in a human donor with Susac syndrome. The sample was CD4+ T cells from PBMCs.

The CDR3 DNA is TGTGCCAGCAGGGACTTGTATGGCTACACCTTC. It encodes CASRDLYGYTF. V usage is TRBV25-1 and J usage is TRBJ1-2; D not resolved. The CDR3 runs 11 residues. Looked up from germline, CDR1 is MGHDK and CDR2 is SYGVNS. The V end lost 6 bases, the J end lost 5 bases, and 7 bases lay between the germline ends.